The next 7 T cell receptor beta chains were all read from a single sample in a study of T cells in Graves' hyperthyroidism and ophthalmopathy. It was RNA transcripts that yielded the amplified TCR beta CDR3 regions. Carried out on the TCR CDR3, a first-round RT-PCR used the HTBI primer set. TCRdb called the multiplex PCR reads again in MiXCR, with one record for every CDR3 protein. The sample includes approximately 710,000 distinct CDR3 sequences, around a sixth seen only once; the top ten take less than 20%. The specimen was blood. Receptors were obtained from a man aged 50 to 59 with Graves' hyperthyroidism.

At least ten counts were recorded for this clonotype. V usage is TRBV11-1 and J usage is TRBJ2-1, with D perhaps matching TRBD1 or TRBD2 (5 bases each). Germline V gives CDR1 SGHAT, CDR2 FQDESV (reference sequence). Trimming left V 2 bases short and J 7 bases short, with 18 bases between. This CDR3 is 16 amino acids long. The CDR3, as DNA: TGTGCCAGCAGCTTAAACCCGGGACGCAGTGCGAATGAGCAGTTCTTC. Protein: CASSLNPGRSANEQFF.

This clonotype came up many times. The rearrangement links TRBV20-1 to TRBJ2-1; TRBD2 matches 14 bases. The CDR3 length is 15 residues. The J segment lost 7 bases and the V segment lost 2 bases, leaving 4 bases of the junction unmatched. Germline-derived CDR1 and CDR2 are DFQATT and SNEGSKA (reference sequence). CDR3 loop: CSARHGTSGSNEQFF. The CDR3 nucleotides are TGCAGTGCTAGACACGGGACTAGCGGGAGTAATGAGCAGTTCTTC.

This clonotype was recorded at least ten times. The CDR3 region is CASRDRGAWETQYF. CDR3 in DNA: TGTGCCAGCAGAGACAGGGGGGCGTGGGAGACCCAGTACTTC. The chain joins TRBV25-1 to TRBJ2-5; TRBD1 matches 9 bases. Germline loops: CDR1 MGHDK, CDR2 SYGVNS. Trimming removed 6 bases from V and 5 bases from J; junction bases left unmatched: 7. The CDR3 totals 14 residues.

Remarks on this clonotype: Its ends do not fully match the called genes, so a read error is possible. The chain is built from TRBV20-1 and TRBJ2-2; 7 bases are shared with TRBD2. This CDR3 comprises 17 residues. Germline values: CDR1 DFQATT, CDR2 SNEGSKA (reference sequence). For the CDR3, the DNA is TGCAGTGCTCGTGGCTTTGGGAGGGCCGGGAACACCGGGGGGCTGTTTTTT. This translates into CSARGFGRAGNTGGLFF.

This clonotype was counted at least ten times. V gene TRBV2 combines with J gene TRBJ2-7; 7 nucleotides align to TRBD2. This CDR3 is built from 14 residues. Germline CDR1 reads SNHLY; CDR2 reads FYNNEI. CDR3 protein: CATSATGEEYEQYF. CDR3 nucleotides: TGTGCTACTAGCGCCACAGGAGAGGAGTACGAGCAGTACTTC.

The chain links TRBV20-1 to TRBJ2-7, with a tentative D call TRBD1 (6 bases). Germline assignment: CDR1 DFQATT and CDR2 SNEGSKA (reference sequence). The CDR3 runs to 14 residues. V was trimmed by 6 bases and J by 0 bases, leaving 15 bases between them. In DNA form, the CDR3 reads TGCAGTGCCCTCAGAACGACAGGCTCCTACGAGCAGTACTTC. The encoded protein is CSALRTTGSYEQYF.

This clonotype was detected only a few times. CDR3 sequence reads: CASSTLAGSFPNEQFF. The CDR3 DNA sequence: TGTGCCAGCAGTACACTAGCGGGATCTTTCCCCAATGAGCAGTTCTTC. The chain is built from TRBV27 and TRBJ2-1; 10 nucleotides match TRBD2. Germline loops: CDR1 MNHEY, CDR2 SMNVEV (reference sequence). J lost 6 bases, V lost 5 bases, and 10 bases had no gene match. This CDR3 has 16 amino acids.